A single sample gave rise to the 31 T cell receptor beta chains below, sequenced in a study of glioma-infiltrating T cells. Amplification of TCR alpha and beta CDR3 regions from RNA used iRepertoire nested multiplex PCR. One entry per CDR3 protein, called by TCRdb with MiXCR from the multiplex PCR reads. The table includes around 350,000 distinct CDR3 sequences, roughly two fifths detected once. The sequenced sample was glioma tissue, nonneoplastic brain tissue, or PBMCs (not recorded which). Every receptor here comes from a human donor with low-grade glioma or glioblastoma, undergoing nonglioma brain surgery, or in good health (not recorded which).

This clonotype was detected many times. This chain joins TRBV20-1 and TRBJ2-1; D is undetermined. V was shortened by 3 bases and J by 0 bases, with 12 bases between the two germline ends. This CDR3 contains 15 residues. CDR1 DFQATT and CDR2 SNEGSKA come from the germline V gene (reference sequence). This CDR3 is CSASRAFSSYNEQFF. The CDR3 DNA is TGCAGTGCTAGTCGGGCGTTTAGCTCCTACAATGAGCAGTTCTTC.

The CDR3 coding sequence is TGTGCCACCAGCAGAGTTCGTGTCAGGGGATCAGAGACCCAGTACTTC. The encoded protein is CATSRVRVRGSETQYF. This sequence joins TRBV15 and TRBJ2-5, with D perhaps matching TRBD1 (6 bases). The length of the CDR3 is 16 residues. Germline loops: CDR1 LNHNV, CDR2 YYDKDF (reference sequence). V lost 1 base and J 4 bases, leaving 16 bases between the germline ends.

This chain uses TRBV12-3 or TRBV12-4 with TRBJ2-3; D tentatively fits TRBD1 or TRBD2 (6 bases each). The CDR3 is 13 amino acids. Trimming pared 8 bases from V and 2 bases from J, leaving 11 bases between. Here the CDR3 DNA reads TGTGCCAGCGGGGGGCCGCTCACAGATACGCAGTATTTT. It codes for CASGGPLTDTQYF.

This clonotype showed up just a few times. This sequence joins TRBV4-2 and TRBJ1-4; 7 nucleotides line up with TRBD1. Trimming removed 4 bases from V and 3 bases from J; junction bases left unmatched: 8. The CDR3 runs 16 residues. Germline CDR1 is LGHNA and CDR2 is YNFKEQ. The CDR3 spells CASSPPTGRANEKLFF. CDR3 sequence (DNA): TGTGCCAGCAGCCCACCGACAGGGAGAGCTAATGAAAAACTGTTTTTT.

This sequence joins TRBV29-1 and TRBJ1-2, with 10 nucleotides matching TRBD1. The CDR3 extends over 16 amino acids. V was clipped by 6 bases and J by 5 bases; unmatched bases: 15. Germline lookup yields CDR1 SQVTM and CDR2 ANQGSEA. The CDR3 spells CSVDLPGTGDGYGYTF. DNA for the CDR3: TGCAGCGTAGATTTGCCTGGGACAGGGGATGGATATGGCTACACCTTC.

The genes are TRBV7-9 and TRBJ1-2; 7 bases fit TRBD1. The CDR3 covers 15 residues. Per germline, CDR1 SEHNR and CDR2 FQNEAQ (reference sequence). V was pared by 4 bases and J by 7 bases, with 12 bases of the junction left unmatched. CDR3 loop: CASSSRDSPSGGYTF. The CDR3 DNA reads TGTGCCAGCAGCTCACGGGACAGCCCTTCGGGTGGCTACACCTTC.

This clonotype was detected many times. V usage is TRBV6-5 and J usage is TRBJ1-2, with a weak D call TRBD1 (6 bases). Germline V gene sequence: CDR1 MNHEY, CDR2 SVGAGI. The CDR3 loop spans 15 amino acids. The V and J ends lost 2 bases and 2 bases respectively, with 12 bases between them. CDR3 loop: CASSYGAGVNYGYTF. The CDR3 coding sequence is TGTGCCAGCAGTTACGGGGCAGGGGTCAACTATGGCTACACCTTC.

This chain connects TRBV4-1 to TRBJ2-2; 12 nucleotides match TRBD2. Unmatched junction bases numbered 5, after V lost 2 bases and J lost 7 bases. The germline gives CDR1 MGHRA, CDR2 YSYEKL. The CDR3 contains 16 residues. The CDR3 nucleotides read TGCGCCAGCAGCCAACTAGCGGGAGGGGCGAGCGGGGAGCTGTTTTTT. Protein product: CASSQLAGGASGELFF.

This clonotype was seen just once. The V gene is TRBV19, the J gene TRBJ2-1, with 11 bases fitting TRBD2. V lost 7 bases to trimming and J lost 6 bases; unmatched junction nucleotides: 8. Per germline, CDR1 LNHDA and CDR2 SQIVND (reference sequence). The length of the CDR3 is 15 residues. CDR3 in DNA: TGTGCCAGTAACCCCCTAGCGGGAGGACTCAATGAGCAGTTCTTC. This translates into CASNPLAGGLNEQFF.

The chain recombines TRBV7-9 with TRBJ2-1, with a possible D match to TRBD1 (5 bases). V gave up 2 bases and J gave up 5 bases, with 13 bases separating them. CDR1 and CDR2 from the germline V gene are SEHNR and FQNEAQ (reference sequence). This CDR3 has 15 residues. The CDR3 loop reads CASSLQGGLNNEQFF. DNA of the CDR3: TGTGCCAGCAGCTTACAGGGTGGCCTAAACAATGAGCAGTTCTTC.

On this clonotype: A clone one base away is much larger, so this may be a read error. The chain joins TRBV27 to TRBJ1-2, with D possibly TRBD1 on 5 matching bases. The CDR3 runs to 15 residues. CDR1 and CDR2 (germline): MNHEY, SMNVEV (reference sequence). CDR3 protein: CASSLFSGGNCGYTF. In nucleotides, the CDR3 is TGTGCCAGCAGTTTATTTTCGGGGGGGAACTGTGGCTACACCTTC.

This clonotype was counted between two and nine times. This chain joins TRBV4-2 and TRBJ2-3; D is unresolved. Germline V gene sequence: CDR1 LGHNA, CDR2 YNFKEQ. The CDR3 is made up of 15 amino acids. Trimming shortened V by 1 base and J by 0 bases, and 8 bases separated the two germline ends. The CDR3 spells CASSQGLPSTDTQYF. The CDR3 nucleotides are TGTGCCAGCAGCCAAGGGCTACCCAGCACAGATACGCAGTATTTT.

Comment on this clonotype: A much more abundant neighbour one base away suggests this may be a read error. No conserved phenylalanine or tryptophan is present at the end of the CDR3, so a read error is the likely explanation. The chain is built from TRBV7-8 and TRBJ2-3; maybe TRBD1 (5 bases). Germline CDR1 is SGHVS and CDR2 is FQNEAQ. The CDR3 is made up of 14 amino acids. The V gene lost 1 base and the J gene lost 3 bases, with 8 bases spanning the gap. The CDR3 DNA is TGTGCCAGCAGCTTAGGGCCAGGGACAGATACGCAGTATTTA. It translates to CASSLGPGTDTQYL.

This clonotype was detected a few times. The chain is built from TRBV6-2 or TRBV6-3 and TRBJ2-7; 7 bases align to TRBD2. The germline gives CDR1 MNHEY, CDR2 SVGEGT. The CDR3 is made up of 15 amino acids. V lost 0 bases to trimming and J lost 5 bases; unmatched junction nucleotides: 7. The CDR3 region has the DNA TGTGCCAGCAGTTACTCTGGCGGGAGAGGGGACGAGCAGTACTTC. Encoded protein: CASSYSGGRGDEQYF.

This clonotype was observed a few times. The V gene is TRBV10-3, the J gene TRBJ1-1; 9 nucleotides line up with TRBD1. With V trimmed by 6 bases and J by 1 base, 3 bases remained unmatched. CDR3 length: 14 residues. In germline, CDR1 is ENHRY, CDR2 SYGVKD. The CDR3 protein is CAISSQGANTEAFF. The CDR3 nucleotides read TGTGCCATCAGCTCACAGGGGGCGAACACTGAAGCTTTCTTT.

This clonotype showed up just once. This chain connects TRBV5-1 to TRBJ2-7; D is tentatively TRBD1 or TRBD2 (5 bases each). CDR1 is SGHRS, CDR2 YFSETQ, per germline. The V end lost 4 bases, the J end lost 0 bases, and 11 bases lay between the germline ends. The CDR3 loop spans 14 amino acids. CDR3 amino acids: CASSVSGTSYEQYF. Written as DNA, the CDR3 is TGCGCCAGCAGCGTCTCCGGGACCTCCTACGAGCAGTACTTC.

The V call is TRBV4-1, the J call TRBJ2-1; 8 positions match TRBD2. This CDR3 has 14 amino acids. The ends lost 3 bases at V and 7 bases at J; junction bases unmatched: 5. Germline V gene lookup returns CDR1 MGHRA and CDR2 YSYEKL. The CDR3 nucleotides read TGCGCCAGCAGCCAGTCCCGCGGGAGGAATGAGCAGTTCTTC. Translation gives CASSQSRGRNEQFF.

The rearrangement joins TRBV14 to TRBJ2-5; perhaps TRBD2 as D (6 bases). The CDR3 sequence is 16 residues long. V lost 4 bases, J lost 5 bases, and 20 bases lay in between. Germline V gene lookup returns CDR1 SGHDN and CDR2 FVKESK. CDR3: CASSRWQDGRRETQYF. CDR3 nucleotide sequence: TGTGCCAGCAGCCGTTGGCAGGACGGGAGACGGGAGACCCAGTACTTC.

The CDR3 reads CSARLGHNEQFF. CDR3 bases: TGCAGTGCTAGACTGGGCCACAATGAGCAGTTCTTC. The chain uses TRBV20-1 and TRBJ2-1; no definite D call. Trimming cost V 2 bases and J 5 bases, with 7 bases left between them. Germline CDR1 reads DFQATT; CDR2 reads SNEGSKA (reference sequence). This CDR3 has 12 amino acids.

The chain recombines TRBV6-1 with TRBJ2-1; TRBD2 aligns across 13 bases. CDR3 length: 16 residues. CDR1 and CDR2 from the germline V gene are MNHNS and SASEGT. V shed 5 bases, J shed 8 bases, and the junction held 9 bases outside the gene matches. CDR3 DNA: TGTGCCAGCAGTCCTCAACTAGCGGGAGGGCCTGATGAGCAGTTCTTC. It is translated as CASSPQLAGGPDEQFF.

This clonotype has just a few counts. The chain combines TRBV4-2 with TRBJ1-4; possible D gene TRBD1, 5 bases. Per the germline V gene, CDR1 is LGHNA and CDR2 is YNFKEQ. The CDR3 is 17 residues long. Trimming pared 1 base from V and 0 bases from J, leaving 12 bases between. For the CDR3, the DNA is TGTGCCAGCAGCCAAGTCGACAGAGCAGCAACTAATGAAAAACTGTTTTTT. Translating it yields CASSQVDRAATNEKLFF.

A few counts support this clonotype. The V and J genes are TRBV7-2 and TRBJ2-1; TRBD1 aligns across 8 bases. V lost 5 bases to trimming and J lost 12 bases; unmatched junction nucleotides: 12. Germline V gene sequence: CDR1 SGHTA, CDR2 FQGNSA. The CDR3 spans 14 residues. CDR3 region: CASSQDREALRQFF. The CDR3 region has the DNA TGTGCCAGCAGCCAGGACAGGGAGGCCCTAAGGCAGTTCTTC.

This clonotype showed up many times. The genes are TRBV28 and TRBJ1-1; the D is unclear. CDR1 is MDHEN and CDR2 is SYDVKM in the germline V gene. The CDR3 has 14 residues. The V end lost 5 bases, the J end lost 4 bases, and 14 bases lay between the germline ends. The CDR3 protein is CASSPTVFGTEAFF. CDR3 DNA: TGTGCCAGCAGTCCTACGGTTTTTGGCACTGAAGCTTTCTTT.

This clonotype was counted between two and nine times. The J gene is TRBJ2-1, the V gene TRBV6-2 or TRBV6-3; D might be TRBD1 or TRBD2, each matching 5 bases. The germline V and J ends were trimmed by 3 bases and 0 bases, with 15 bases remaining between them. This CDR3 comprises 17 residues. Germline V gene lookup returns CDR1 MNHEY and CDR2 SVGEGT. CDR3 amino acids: CASSYSGTSSSYNEQFF. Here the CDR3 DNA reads TGTGCCAGCAGTTATTCCGGGACGTCCAGCTCCTACAATGAGCAGTTCTTC.

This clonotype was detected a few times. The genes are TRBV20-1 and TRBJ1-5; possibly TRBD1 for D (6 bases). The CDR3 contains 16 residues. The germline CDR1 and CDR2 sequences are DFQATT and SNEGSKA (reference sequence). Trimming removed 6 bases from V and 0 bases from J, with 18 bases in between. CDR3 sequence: CSATPGHKYSNQPQHF. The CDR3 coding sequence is TGCAGTGCCACCCCGGGACATAAGTATAGCAATCAGCCCCAGCATTTT.

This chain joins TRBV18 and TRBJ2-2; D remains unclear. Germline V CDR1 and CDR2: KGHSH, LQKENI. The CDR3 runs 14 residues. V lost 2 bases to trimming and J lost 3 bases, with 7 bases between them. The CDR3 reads CASSPNIDTGELFF. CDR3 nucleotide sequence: TGTGCCAGCTCACCAAATATAGACACCGGGGAGCTGTTTTTT.

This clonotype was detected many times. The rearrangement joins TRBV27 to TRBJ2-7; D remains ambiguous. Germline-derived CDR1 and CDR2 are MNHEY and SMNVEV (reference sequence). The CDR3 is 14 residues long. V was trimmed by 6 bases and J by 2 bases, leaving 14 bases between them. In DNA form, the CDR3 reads TGTGCCAGCAGCCCAGGAGCGATCACCTACGAGCAGTACTTC. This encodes CASSPGAITYEQYF.

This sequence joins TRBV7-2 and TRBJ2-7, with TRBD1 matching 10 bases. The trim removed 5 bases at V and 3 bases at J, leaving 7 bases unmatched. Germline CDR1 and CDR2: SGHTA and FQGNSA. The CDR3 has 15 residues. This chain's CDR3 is CASSIGQGEYYEQYF. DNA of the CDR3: TGTGCCAGCAGCATTGGACAGGGGGAATACTACGAGCAGTACTTC.

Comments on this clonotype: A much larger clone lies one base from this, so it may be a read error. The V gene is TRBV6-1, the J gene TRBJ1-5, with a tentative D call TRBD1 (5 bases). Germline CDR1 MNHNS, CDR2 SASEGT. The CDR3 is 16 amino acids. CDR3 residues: CASSEIGVRSNKPQHF. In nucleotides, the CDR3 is TGTGCCAGCAGTGAAATAGGGGTTCGGAGCAATAAGCCCCAGCATTTT.

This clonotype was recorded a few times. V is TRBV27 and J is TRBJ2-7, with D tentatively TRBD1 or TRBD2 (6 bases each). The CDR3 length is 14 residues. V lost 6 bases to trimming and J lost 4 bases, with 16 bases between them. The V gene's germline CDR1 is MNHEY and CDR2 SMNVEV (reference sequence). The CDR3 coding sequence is TGTGCCAGCAGCCAAGATGGGGGGCGGTACGAGCAGTACTTC. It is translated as CASSQDGGRYEQYF.

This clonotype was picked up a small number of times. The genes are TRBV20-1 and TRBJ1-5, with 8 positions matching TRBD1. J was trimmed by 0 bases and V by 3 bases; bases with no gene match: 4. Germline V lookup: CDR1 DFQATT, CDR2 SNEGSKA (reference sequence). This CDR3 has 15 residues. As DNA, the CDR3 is TGCAGTGCTAGCCGCAGGGGGCTTAGCAATCAGCCCCAGCATTTT. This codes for CSASRRGLSNQPQHF.